This T cell receptor (beta chain) was profiled in a study of blood T cells in healthy people across ages (dated by TCRdb to between 2015 and 2017). About the full investigation: Template switching captured roughly one uniquely barcoded TCR beta cDNA molecule per two T cells in model experiments. The donors were split into four age groups: young (average approximately 16 years), middle-aged (roughly 39), aged (approximately 60) and long-lived (approximately 89). To avoid experimental bias, donors of different ages were randomly spread across the sequencing lanes. The study analyzed two additional independent replicas of 1 million unique cDNA reads from the same blood draw for two donors, one aged 18 to 30 and one aged 80 or older. Age-related changes in TCR beta repertoire diversity were measured in the study by deep sequencing normalized with unique cDNA molecular identifiers.

This clonotype was detected a few times. The specificity of this receptor is unknown. At one end, the junction sequence differs from germline, possibly due to a read error. Findings and caveats that apply to the study as a whole: The percentage of naive T cells measured by flow cytometry correlated strongly with observed TCR beta diversity. As age increased, observed TCR beta diversity per million T cells dropped in a roughly linear way, and a significant reduction was already evident by age around 41. Since profiling was done on bulk unsorted PBMCs, naive and antigen-experienced compartments could not be conclusively compared. The CMV infection status of donors was not known, potentially confounding age-related changes in expanded clonotypes. Estimates of total diversity based on one million sequenced T cells were regarded as lower bounds and as underestimates. The long-lived group showed more naive CD4+ T cells, fewer expanded clones and increased TCR diversity than the aged group, suggesting age selection.

The CDR3 goes from the cysteine to the phenylalanine over 16 residues. Only the CDR3 portion is preserved as DNA: 48 bases, with reading frame beginning at the first base. CDR1 and CDR2 are drawn from the germline V gene: SGHDN, FVKESK. Libraries came from 5' RACE. The data were produced on an Illumina HiSeq 2500. A second PCR of about 7 to 12 cycles was run with a J-beta primer mix and a sample-barcoded 5' primer. A template-switch 5' adaptor carrying 12 random nucleotides introduced a unique molecular identifier onto each TCR beta cDNA molecule. Each sample yielded at least 2.5 million CDR3-containing paired-end reads. The Mint cDNA synthesis kit, primed by a TRBC-specific oligonucleotide, was used to synthesize first-strand cDNA from all RNA. All cDNA was treated with uracil-DNA glycosylase and then went through a first 18-cycle PCR with the universal primers M1SS and BC2_uni_R. The original methods were these. For normalization, 1 million high-quality reads, each with a distinct molecular identifier, were randomly selected from each sample. Reads with shared molecular identifiers were discarded instead of being binned into consensus sequences. MiTCR, set to a Q25 quality threshold and the strictest error-elimination algorithm, was used for CDR3 identification, clonotype clustering and error correction. Lower-bound total TCR beta diversity was estimated with a nonparametric unseen species model using Euler transformation. TCRdb's own reprocessing of the public reads used fastp at Q25 and MiXCR and kept productive beta chains. Each CDR3 protein appears once, grouped with its most common genes and DNA. The V and J calls were not made by the authors but by TCRdb's processing. The sample table lists hundreds of thousands of distinct CDR3 sequences, roughly 50% of them with a count of one. Of the sample, 25% to 30% falls within the top ten clones.

Donors were about 36 systemically healthy Caucasian individuals from Russia aged roughly 6 to 95 years. Each donor gave ten milliliters of peripheral blood, collected into EDTA-treated Vacutainer tubes. Ficoll-Paque density-gradient centrifugation was used to isolate PBMCs, with at least 6 million obtained per sample. Total RNA, at least 5 micrograms per sample, was extracted from PBMCs with Trizol reagent. The percentages of naive CD45RAhigh/CD27high T cells were determined by flow cytometry on a PBMC aliquot from every donor. The sequencing sample was made of blood. The chain couples TRBV14 to TRBJ1-6, with no confidently assigned D gene. This TCR was sampled from a man in his forties or fifties in good health. The CDR3 reads as follows: CASSPHAGFRNSPLHF. The nucleotide sequence is TGTGCCAGCAGCCCGCATGCCGGGTTTAGAAATTCGCCCCTCCACTTT.